This record covers a single T cell receptor beta chain. Its antigen is unknown. The input lacks base qualities; no much larger clone sits a single base away. The sample comes from a study of graft-versus-host responses after intestinal transplantation (dated by TCRdb to the early 2020s). Notes on the research overall: The transplants that recipients got were multivisceral, liver-intestinal, or isolated intestinal. Bulk TCR-beta CDR3 sequencing was used to track graft-versus-host and host-versus-graft alloreactive T cell clones in the graft, circulation and bone marrow after intestinal transplantation. Every recipient was given anti-thymocyte globulin induction, followed by around three years of maintenance tacrolimus and steroids. Donor T cell macrochimerism was defined as a peak of at least 4% donor T cells among recipient peripheral blood mononuclear cells. To identify alloreactive clones, pre-transplant mixed lymphocyte reaction products were sequenced and then compared with unstimulated pre-transplant donor and recipient T cells. Of the 20 to 25 intestinal transplant recipients enrolled in the cohort, one of whom was a retransplant, a few patients without pretransplant specimens were excluded. Rather than being sequenced by the commercial service, samples from a few later patients were sequenced in-house on an Illumina MiSeq and processed with MiXCR. Study-level results and caveats: Patients with donor T cell macrochimerism had high GvH to HvG T cell clonal ratios in their allografts. GvH clones were detected in recipient bone marrow, and some appeared earlier in ileal mucosa or blood, consistent with an intestinal mucosal origin. Conclusions were limited by the relatively low number and heterogeneity of intestinal transplant patients. Peak levels of circulating GvH clones were associated with declines in HvG clones early after transplant.

This sample's time point label indicates: cells obtained before transplantation from donor or recipient. CD3+CD4+ and CD3+CD8+ populations were FACS-sorted from unstimulated pre-transplant donor and recipient cells taken from spleen or lymph nodes. Relative to germline, V is missing 6 bases and J is missing 2 bases, with 9 bases of the junction outside any gene match. The CDR3 goes from the cysteine to the phenylalanine over 15 residues. The DNA shown is the 45-base CDR3, in frame from base 1. The germline V gene encodes CDR1 KGHSH and CDR2 LQKENI. The library was made by the immunoSEQ multiplex PCR assay. In most patients, genomic DNA was isolated using the Qiagen DNeasy Blood and Tissue Kit and sent frozen to Adaptive Biotechnologies for TCR sequencing. High-throughput TCR-beta CDR3 sequencing of genomic DNA from most patients was performed by Adaptive Biotechnologies. The authors' analysis ran thus. Adaptive's ImmunoSEQ software was the source of the TCR sequencing data for around 20 patients, while a few other patients were processed with MiXCR and VDJtools. To correct CD4 versus CD8 sorting errors, sequences present in both subsets at a frequency ratio below 5:1 were removed. CDR3 nucleotide sequences shared between donor and recipient were removed because their origin could not be assigned. To be classed as alloreactive, a clone needed at least 2-fold expansion over unstimulated cells and a minimum CFSE-low frequency of 0.002% (template counts) or 0.001% (read counts). Clones detected in sequenced pre-transplant spleen, lymph node, or MLR CFSE-low populations of the donor or recipient were defined as mappable. Cumulative frequency of alloreactive clones was calculated as a percentage of all sequences weighted by copy number. The table comes from immuneACCESS by way of TCRdb, which keeps in-frame sequences with V and J called. Part of the clones is missing from these tables; in studies checked, under half for an unresolved V gene and the rest for unknown reasons. The V and J calls and clone size come from that table; D and trimming were worked out from the DNA. Present in this sample are some 110,000 clones, about 88% of which were seen just once. The ten largest clonotypes hold approximately 0.97% of the sample.

This receptor was taken from a human donor who received an intestinal transplant. In this chain, TRBV18 is recombined with TRBJ2-7; TRBD1 lines up with 8 middle nucleotides. Sequencing was performed on unstimulated CD4+ T cells sorted from spleen or lymph node cells, taken before intestinal transplant. Read as DNA, the sequence is TGTGCCAGCTCTCGCGGGACAGGTGGCCCCTACGAGCAGTACTTC. Its translation reads: CASSRGTGGPYEQYF.